The clone carrying this T cell receptor (beta chain) was recorded only once. Its antigen is as yet unknown. PCR used 60 Vbeta primers and 13 Jbeta primers. In the source study's methods: The authors later counted roughly 76 million unique TCR beta chains, 9.5 million to 13 million of them shared. Sequencing was performed with immunoSEQ multiplex PCR; in TCRdb, only in-frame clones are kept and a portion is missing. For V, J and clone size, that table is used; D and trimming come from the DNA. The repertoire holds roughly 180,000 clones, with roughly four fifths as singletons. CDR1 and CDR2 from the germline V gene are LNHDA and SQIVND (reference sequence). Between the trimmed V and J ends, which lost 3 bases and 2 bases, there was a span of 20 bases. CDR3 length: 18 residues. This entry is derived from a study of cytomegalovirus exposure and HLA in healthy donors. Study-level points and caveats: Some public TCRs appeared in many individuals, while most sequences were rare. In a later analysis, several top co-occurrence clusters appeared linked to parvovirus B19, influenza, CMV and Epstein-Barr virus.

The chain employs TRBV19 and TRBJ1-3, with a tentative D call TRBD1 (5 bases). Sequenced input: PBMCs. This receptor was taken from a male donor in good health and CMV-seronegative. CDR3 region: CASSIDGATNLPGNTIYF. The CDR3 nucleotides read TGTGCCAGTAGTATTGATGGGGCGACCAACCTACCTGGAAACACCATATATTTT.